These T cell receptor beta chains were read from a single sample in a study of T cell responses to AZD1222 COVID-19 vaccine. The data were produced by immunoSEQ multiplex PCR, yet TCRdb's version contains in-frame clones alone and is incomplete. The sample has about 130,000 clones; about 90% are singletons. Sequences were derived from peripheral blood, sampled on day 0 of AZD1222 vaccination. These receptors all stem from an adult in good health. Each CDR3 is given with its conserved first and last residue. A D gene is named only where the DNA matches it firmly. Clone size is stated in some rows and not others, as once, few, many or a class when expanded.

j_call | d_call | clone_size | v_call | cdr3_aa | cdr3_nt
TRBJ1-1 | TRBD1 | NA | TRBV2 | CASTGQGARDTEAFF | TGTGCCAGCACCGGACAGGGGGCAAGGGACACTGAAGCTTTCTTT
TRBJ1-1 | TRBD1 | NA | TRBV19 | CASMYRGGTEAFF | TGTGCCAGTATGTACAGGGGAGGCACTGAAGCTTTCTTT
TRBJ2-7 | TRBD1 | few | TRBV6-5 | CASQGAASYEQYF | TGTGCCAGCCAGGGGGCGGCTAGCTACGAGCAGTACTTC
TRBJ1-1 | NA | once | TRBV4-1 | CASSQPGTPMAFF | TGCGCCAGCAGCCAGCCCGGGACGCCTATGGCTTTCTTT
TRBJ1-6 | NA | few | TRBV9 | CASSVGGLSWSPLHF | TGTGCCAGCAGCGTAGGGGGCCTATCGTGGTCACCCCTCCACTTT
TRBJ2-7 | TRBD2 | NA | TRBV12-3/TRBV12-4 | CASSFGEGGEQYF | TGTGCCAGCAGTTTCGGGGAGGGTGGCGAGCAGTACTTC
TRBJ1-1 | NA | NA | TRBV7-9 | CASSLWGFGAFF | TGTGCCAGCAGCTTATGGGGTTTTGGAGCTTTCTTT
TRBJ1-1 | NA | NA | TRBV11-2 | CASRSFRGITEAFF | TGTGCCAGCCGGAGCTTTCGTGGGATAACTGAAGCTTTCTTT
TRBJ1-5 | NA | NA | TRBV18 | CASSPPGYSNQPQHF | TGTGCCAGCTCACCTCCAGGTTATAGCAATCAGCCCCAGCATTTT
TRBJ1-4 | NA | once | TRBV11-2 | CASRGPTAGDEKLFF | TGTGCCAGCCGGGGGCCCACCGCCGGGGACGAAAAACTGTTTTTT
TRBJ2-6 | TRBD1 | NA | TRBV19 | CASDQGAGANVLTF | TGTGCCAGCGACCAGGGGGCTGGGGCCAACGTCCTGACTTTC
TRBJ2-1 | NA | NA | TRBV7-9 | CASSFRTYNEQFF | TGTGCCAGCAGCTTTAGGACGTACAATGAGCAGTTCTTC
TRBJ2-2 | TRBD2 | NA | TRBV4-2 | CASSRGSGGADTGELFF | TGTGCCAGCAGCCGGGGGAGCGGGGGGGCGGACACCGGGGAGCTGTTTTTT
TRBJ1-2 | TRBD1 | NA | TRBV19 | CASSAYRGEGNYGYTF | TGTGCCAGTAGCGCGTACAGGGGTGAGGGTAACTATGGCTACACCTTC
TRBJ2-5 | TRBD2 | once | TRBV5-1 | CASSSPAGGKETQYF | TGCGCCAGCAGCTCCCCAGCGGGGGGGAAAGAGACCCAGTACTTC
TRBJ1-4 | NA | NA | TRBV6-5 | CASSPGREKLFF | TGTGCCAGCAGTCCAGGGCGGGAAAAACTGTTTTTT
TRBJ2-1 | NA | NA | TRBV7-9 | CASSLVVEVLSYNEQFF | TGTGCCAGCAGCTTAGTGGTAGAGGTTCTTTCCTACAATGAGCAGTTCTTC
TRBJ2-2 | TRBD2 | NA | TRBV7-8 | CASSPAGLNTGELFF | TGTGCCAGCAGCCCGGCGGGACTAAACACCGGGGAGCTGTTTTTT
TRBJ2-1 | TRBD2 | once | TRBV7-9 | CASSPGLASEQFF | TGTGCCAGCAGCCCGGGACTAGCCTCTGAGCAGTTCTTC
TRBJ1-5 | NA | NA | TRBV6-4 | CASSPDSTNQPQHF | TGTGCCAGCAGTCCGGACAGCACTAATCAGCCCCAGCATTTT
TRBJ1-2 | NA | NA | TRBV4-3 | CASSHSGVNYGYTF | TGCGCCAGCAGCCACAGTGGGGTTAACTATGGCTACACCTTC
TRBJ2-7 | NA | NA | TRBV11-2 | CASSSQGRPPYEQYF | TGTGCCAGCAGCTCCCAGGGCAGACCGCCCTACGAGCAGTACTTC
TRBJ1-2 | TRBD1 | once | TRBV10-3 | CAISEALTGGYGYTF | TGTGCCATCAGTGAGGCCCTGACAGGGGGCTACGGCTACACCTTC
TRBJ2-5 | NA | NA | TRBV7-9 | CASSLTASETQYF | TGTGCCAGCAGCTTAACGGCTTCAGAGACCCAGTACTTC
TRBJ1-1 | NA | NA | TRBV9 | CASSVVQHTEAFF | TGTGCCAGCAGCGTAGTTCAGCACACTGAAGCTTTCTTT
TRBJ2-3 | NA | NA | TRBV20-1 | CSASDPGTDTQYF | TGCAGTGCTAGTGACCCAGGTACAGATACGCAGTATTTT
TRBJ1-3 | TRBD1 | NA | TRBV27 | CASSPGQGSGNTIYF | TGTGCCAGCAGCCCGGGACAGGGCTCTGGAAACACCATATATTTT
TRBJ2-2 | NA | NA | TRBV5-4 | CASSLVPGPTNTGELFF | TGTGCCAGCAGCTTGGTTCCGGGACCCACCAACACCGGGGAGCTGTTTTTT
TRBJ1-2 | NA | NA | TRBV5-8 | CASSLSRNYGYTF | TGTGCCAGCAGCTTGTCCAGGAACTATGGCTACACCTTC
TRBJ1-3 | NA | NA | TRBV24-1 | CATSDTLAGARSGNTIYF | TGTGCCACCAGTGATACCCTAGCGGGGGCGCGTTCTGGAAACACCATATATTTT
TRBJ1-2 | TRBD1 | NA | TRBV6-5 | CASSYRTGFDGYTF | TGTGCCAGCAGTTACCGGACAGGGTTTGATGGCTACACCTTC
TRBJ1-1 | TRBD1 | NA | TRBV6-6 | CASSTSTGTGHTEAFF | TGTGCCAGCAGTACCTCGACAGGGACTGGGCACACTGAAGCTTTCTTT
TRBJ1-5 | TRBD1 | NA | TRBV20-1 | CSASRAGGRQPQHF | TGCAGTGCTAGTAGGGCAGGGGGCAGGCAGCCCCAGCATTTT
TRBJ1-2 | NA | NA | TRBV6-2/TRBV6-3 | CASSYRARGNYGYTF | TGTGCCAGCAGTTACCGGGCCAGGGGTAACTATGGCTACACCTTC
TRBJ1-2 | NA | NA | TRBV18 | CASSPQTQRNYGYTF | TGTGCCAGCTCACCGCAAACACAGAGGAACTATGGCTACACCTTC
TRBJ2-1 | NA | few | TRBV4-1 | CASSQGVRVYNEQFF | TGCGCCAGCAGCCAGGGGGTCCGGGTTTACAATGAGCAGTTCTTC
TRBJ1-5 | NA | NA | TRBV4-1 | CASSRDAVSGNQPQHF | TGCGCCAGCAGCCGAGATGCGGTTTCCGGCAATCAGCCCCAGCATTTT
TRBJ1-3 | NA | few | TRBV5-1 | CASSLAAKYSGNTIYF | TGCGCCAGCAGCTTGGCAGCGAAGTACTCTGGAAACACCATATATTTT
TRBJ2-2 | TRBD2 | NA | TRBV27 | CASSFLAGGANTGELFF | TGTGCCAGCAGTTTCCTAGCGGGGGGAGCGAACACCGGGGAGCTGTTTTTT
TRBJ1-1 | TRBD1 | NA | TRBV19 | CASSSDREGEAFF | TGTGCCAGTAGTAGTGACAGGGAAGGTGAAGCTTTCTTT
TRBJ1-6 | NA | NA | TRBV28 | CASVDSPLHF | TGTGCCAGTGTAGATTCACCCCTCCACTTT
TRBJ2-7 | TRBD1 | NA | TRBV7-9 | CASSAGTDPLGSEQYF | TGTGCCAGCAGCGCCGGGACAGATCCCTTAGGATCCGAGCAGTACTTC
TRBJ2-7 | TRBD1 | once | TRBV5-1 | CASSLTPTGAYEQYF | TGCGCCAGCAGCTTGACTCCGACAGGGGCCTACGAGCAGTACTTC
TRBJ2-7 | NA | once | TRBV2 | CASSLSRQGGFEQYF | TGTGCCAGCAGTCTAAGTAGACAGGGAGGATTCGAGCAGTACTTC
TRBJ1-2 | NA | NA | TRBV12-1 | CASSLRGQEIYGYTF | TGTGCCAGCAGCCTGCGGGGACAGGAGATCTATGGCTACACCTTC
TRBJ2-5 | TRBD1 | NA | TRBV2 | CASNRGVDGETQYF | TGTGCCAGCAACAGGGGTGTAGACGGAGAGACCCAGTACTTC
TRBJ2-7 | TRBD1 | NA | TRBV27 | CASSFRDRENHEQYF | TGTGCCAGCAGTTTCCGGGACAGGGAAAACCACGAGCAGTACTTC
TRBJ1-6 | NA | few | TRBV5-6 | CASSLGQYNSPLHF | TGTGCCAGCAGCTTGGGACAGTATAATTCACCCCTCCACTTT
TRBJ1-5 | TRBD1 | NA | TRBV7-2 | CASSFTGGVNQPQHF | TGTGCCAGCAGCTTCACAGGGGGAGTCAATCAGCCCCAGCATTTT
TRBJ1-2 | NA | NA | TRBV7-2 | CASSFDSYGYTF | TGTGCCAGCAGCTTTGACAGCTATGGCTACACCTTC
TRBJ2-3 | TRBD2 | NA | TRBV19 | CASSLLAGDVDTQYF | TGTGCCAGTAGCCTACTAGCGGGGGACGTAGATACGCAGTATTTT
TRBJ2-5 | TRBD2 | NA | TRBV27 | CASSIRRSGGQETQYF | TGTGCCAGCAGTATCCGACGAAGCGGGGGCCAAGAGACCCAGTACTTC